This passage covers 28 T cell receptor beta chains from one sample sequenced in a study of OX40 agonist ivuxolimab in advanced cancers. Libraries were prepared by immunoSEQ multiplex PCR; TCRdb keeps only in-frame clonotypes and omits some of them. The table includes roughly 25,000 clones, roughly three quarters detected once. This specimen consisted of CD4+ or CD8+ T cells sorted from blood, obtained in a trial of the OX40 agonist ivuxolimab. Receptor source: an adult with an advanced solid tumor such as melanoma, head and neck, liver or kidney cancer.

This clone appeared once. At one end the junction does not follow the germline gene, possibly because of a read error. The chain links TRBV7-2 to TRBJ1-1, with 7 nucleotides matching TRBD1. The CDR3 has 13 amino acids. Germline V CDR1 and CDR2: SGHTA, FQGNSA. In DNA, the CDR3 is TGTGCCAGCAGCGCGGGACAGAACGCTGAAGCTTTCTTT. It is translated as CASSAGQNAEAFF.

V is TRBV5-5 and J is TRBJ2-7; TRBD1 matches 11 bases. The V and J ends lost 4 bases and 3 bases, in that order; junction bases with no gene match: 9. The CDR3 sequence is 16 residues long. CDR1 and CDR2 from the germline V gene are SGHKS and YYEKEE (reference sequence). This CDR3 is CASSPGSGQGGYEQYF. Written as DNA, the CDR3 is TGTGCCAGCAGCCCCGGTTCGGGACAGGGGGGCTACGAGCAGTACTTC.

This clone was seen only once. The chain employs TRBV27 and TRBJ2-3, with 11 bases fitting TRBD2. Trimming cost V 3 bases and J 4 bases; bases outside gene matches: 6. The CDR3 sequence is 16 residues long. Germline values: CDR1 MNHEY, CDR2 SMNVEV (reference sequence). CDR3 coding DNA: TGTGCCAGCAGTTTCCGCGGACTAGCGGGCGCAGATACGCAGTATTTT. Translation: CASSFRGLAGADTQYF.

The chain couples TRBV19 to TRBJ2-4; D gene ambiguous. This CDR3 has 16 residues. Deletions cut 0 bases from V and 0 bases from J, with 9 bases between. The V gene's germline CDR1 is LNHDA and CDR2 SQIVND (reference sequence). In DNA form, the CDR3 reads TGTGCCAGTAGTATAGACGGCAGGCTAGCCAAAAACATTCAGTACTTC. Its protein is CASSIDGRLAKNIQYF.

CDR3 sequence: CASSLGQGRKKLFF. CDR3 bases: TGTGCCAGCAGCCTCGGGCAGGGAAGGAAAAAACTGTTTTTT. This chain uses TRBV7-2 with TRBJ1-4, with D possibly being TRBD1 (5 bases). Germline-derived CDR1 and CDR2 are SGHTA and FQGNSA. The CDR3 is 14 residues long. V was clipped by 5 bases and J by 9 bases, with 16 bases between them. The full variable domain, in which reference TRBV7-2 and TRBJ1-4 provide the parts outside the CDR3, is GAGVSQSPSNKVTEKGKDVELRCDPISGHTALYWYRQSLGQGLEFLIYFQGNSAPDKSGLPSDRFSAERTGGSVSTLTIQRTQQEDSAVYLCASSLGQGRKKLFFGSGTQLSVL.

The J gene is TRBJ2-6, the V gene TRBV29-1; 8 nucleotides line up with TRBD1. This CDR3 spans 15 amino acids. The germline V gene has CDR1 SQVTM and CDR2 ANQGSEA. Trimming at V came to 4 bases and at J to 1 base, leaving 3 bases not matched to a gene. CDR3 in amino acids: CSVGTGGSGANVLTF. Here the CDR3 DNA reads TGCAGCGTTGGTACAGGGGGTTCTGGGGCCAACGTCCTGACTTTC.

In its sample, this clone was seen a few times. The CDR3 loop reads CASSYSRAGERLAGEQYF. The CDR3 nucleotides are TGTGCCAGCAGTTACAGTAGGGCTGGGGAACGGCTCGCGGGCGAGCAGTACTTC. The V gene is TRBV28, the J gene TRBJ2-7, with TRBD2 as a possible D gene (5 bases). The germline CDR1 and CDR2 sequences are MDHEN and SYDVKM. The CDR3 contains 18 residues. V was pared by 4 bases and J by 6 bases, with 28 bases between.

The chain links TRBV4-2 to TRBJ2-2, with D perhaps TRBD1 or TRBD2 (5 bases each). Germline V gene data show CDR1 as LGHNA and CDR2 as YNFKEQ. This CDR3 has 18 residues. Trimming pared 4 bases from V and 0 bases from J, leaving 18 bases between. CDR3 coding DNA: TGTGCCAGCAGCCTTAACCCCCAGGGACCCGCGAACACCGGGGAGCTGTTTTTT. As protein: CASSLNPQGPANTGELFF.

The CDR3 loop reads CASSLQSGTKARTDTQYF. For the CDR3, the DNA is TGTGCCAGCAGCTTACAATCCGGGACGAAAGCTCGCACAGATACGCAGTATTTT. This rearrangement joins TRBV7-2 to TRBJ2-3; perhaps D is TRBD1 or TRBD2 (5 bases each). Germline lookup yields CDR1 SGHTA and CDR2 FQGNSA. CDR3 length equals 18 residues. Between the trimmed V and J ends, which lost 2 bases and 1 base, there was a span of 19 bases.

The rearrangement joins TRBV7-2 to TRBJ2-4; D remains ambiguous. The CDR3 has 15 residues. Trimming pared 1 base from V and 0 bases from J, leaving 7 bases between. From germline, CDR1 is SGHTA and CDR2 FQGNSA. Written as DNA, the CDR3 is TGTGCCAGCAGCTTAGTATCTGGAGCCAAAAACATTCAGTACTTC. The encoded protein is CASSLVSGAKNIQYF.

This clone turned up a few times. V is TRBV6-5 and J is TRBJ2-3; 7 nucleotides match TRBD2. V gave up 1 base and J gave up 2 bases; unmatched junction bases: 6. Germline CDR1 MNHEY, CDR2 SVGAGI. This CDR3 comprises 16 residues. CDR3 in DNA: TGTGCCAGCAGTTACTTTCGCGGGAGCCCCACAGATACGCAGTATTTT. Translating gives CASSYFRGSPTDTQYF.

This clone came up once. The rearrangement uses TRBV10-2 and TRBJ1-5; tentative D call: TRBD1 (5 bases). Deletions cut 9 bases from V and 1 base from J, with 10 bases between. Germline V gene data show CDR1 as WSHSY and CDR2 as SAAADI. The CDR3 sequence is 13 residues long. The CDR3 bases are TGCGCCAGTCAGGCAGGGAGCAATCAGCCCCAGCATTTT. Translation: CASQAGSNQPQHF.

Within the sample, this clone is medium-sized. The CDR3 sequence is CAWRWGRGMVGYTF. The CDR3, as DNA: TGTGCCTGGAGGTGGGGCAGGGGGATGGTCGGCTACACCTTC. The chain recombines TRBV30 with TRBJ1-2; 7 nucleotides align to TRBD1. The CDR3 covers 14 residues. V was clipped by 3 bases and J by 8 bases; unmatched bases: 12. CDR1 and CDR2 from the germline V gene are GTSNPN and SVGIG (reference sequence).

The rearrangement uses TRBV28 and TRBJ1-4, with D possibly TRBD1 on 6 matching bases. This CDR3 is 15 amino acids long. Germline assignment: CDR1 MDHEN and CDR2 SYDVKM. V lost 5 bases and J 7 bases, leaving 17 bases between the germline ends. Here the CDR3 reads CASSGAGARVEKLFF. CDR3 in DNA: TGTGCCAGCAGTGGGGCGGGGGCGCGGGTTGAAAAACTGTTTTTT.

The chain links TRBV5-1 to TRBJ2-1; 7 positions agree with TRBD2. The ends lost 2 bases at V and 6 bases at J; junction bases unmatched: 14. Germline V gene sequence: CDR1 SGHRS, CDR2 YFSETQ. The CDR3 has 17 amino acids. The CDR3 loop is CASSLNRSGIASNEQFF. The CDR3 nucleotides are TGCGCCAGCAGCTTAAACCGGAGCGGGATCGCGAGCAATGAGCAGTTCTTC.

The rearrangement links TRBV28 to TRBJ2-7; D unresolved. The CDR3 loop spans 12 amino acids. The V end lost 6 bases, the J end lost 5 bases, and 11 bases lay between the germline ends. CDR1 and CDR2 (germline): MDHEN, SYDVKM. CDR3 in amino acids: CASSLRGDEQYF. The CDR3 DNA sequence: TGTGCCAGCAGCCTGAGAGGCGACGAGCAGTACTTC.

The chain carries TRBV7-2 and TRBJ2-5; 9 bases line up with TRBD2. Germline CDR1 reads SGHTA; CDR2 reads FQGNSA. This CDR3 comprises 17 residues. The V gene end was trimmed by 1 base and the J gene end by 2 bases; junction bases not matched to a gene: 8. CDR3 region: CASSLEGLAGTQETQYF. The CDR3 DNA sequence: TGTGCCAGCAGCTTAGAAGGGCTAGCGGGAACTCAAGAGACCCAGTACTTC.

This clone has more than one count but fewer than ten. The CDR3 region has the DNA TGTGCCAGCACTCTTGCCGGGGCCAACTATGGCTACACCTTC. This gives the protein CASTLAGANYGYTF. The rearrangement links TRBV28 to TRBJ1-2; a weak D match, TRBD1 (5 bases). The CDR3 has 14 amino acids. The germline V gene encodes CDR1 MDHEN and CDR2 SYDVKM. V shed 7 bases and J shed 2 bases, with 14 bases lying between them.

The chain has TRBV2 and TRBJ2-1; D perhaps matches TRBD2 (5 bases). Trimming stripped 2 bases from V and 3 bases from J, with 8 bases between. The germline gives CDR1 SNHLY, CDR2 FYNNEI. The CDR3 consists of 14 residues. CDR3 bases: TGTGCCAGCAGTGAAACGGGGTTCTACAATGAGCAGTTCTTC. This codes for CASSETGFYNEQFF.

This clone was seen more than once but under ten times. V gene TRBV18 combines with J gene TRBJ2-7; possibly TRBD2 for D (6 bases). Germline CDR1 reads KGHSH; CDR2 reads LQKENI. The ends were cut back, 0 bases at V and 5 bases at J, with 14 bases in the middle. The CDR3 length is 15 residues. CDR3: CASSPPLSGADEQYF. Written as DNA, the CDR3 is TGTGCCAGCTCACCACCTCTCTCGGGAGCGGACGAGCAGTACTTC. The full variable domain, rest sourced from reference TRBV18 and TRBJ2-7, is NAGVMQNPRHLVRRRGQEARLRCSPMKGHSHVYWYRQLPEEGLKFMVYLQKENIIDESGMPKERFSAEFPKEGPSILRIQQVVRGDSAAYFCASSPPLSGADEQYFGPGTRLTVT.

This clone was seen just once. V usage is TRBV7-6 and J usage is TRBJ2-2; D gene ambiguous. This CDR3 has 14 residues. CDR1 is SGHVS, CDR2 FNYEAQ, per germline. The germline V and J ends were trimmed by 1 base and 4 bases, with 7 bases remaining between them. This CDR3 reads CASSLVDGTGELFF. CDR3 DNA: TGTGCCAGCAGCTTAGTAGACGGCACCGGGGAGCTGTTTTTT.

This clone appeared a single time. One junction end disagrees with the germline gene, perhaps due to a read error. Additional DNA sequences in this sample encode the identical CDR3. The chain employs TRBV18 and TRBJ2-7; tentatively, D is TRBD1 (6 bases). The CDR3 runs 14 residues. The germline gives CDR1 KGHSH, CDR2 LQKENI. The CDR3 DNA follows: TGTGCTAGCTCACCACGGACAGTCTCCTACGAGCAGTACTTC. This translates into CASSPRTVSYEQYF.

The chain employs TRBV10-3 and TRBJ2-7, with 8 bases that match TRBD1. The V and J ends lost 6 bases and 3 bases, in that order; junction bases with no gene match: 10. Germline CDR1 reads ENHRY; CDR2 reads SYGVKD. The CDR3 sequence is 15 residues long. The CDR3 here is CAISETGAAGYEQYF. In DNA, the CDR3 is TGTGCCATCAGCGAGACAGGGGCAGCGGGCTACGAGCAGTACTTC.

This chain joins TRBV19 and TRBJ2-3; 7 positions agree with TRBD1. Germline CDR1 and CDR2: LNHDA and SQIVND (reference sequence). The CDR3 sequence is 15 residues long. Trimming removed 7 bases from V and 4 bases from J; junction bases left unmatched: 11. CDR3 protein: CASNTPGTDPDTQYF. The DNA for the CDR3 is TGTGCCAGTAATACCCCCGGGACAGACCCAGATACGCAGTATTTT.

The chain employs TRBV6-5 and TRBJ2-2; no reliable D call. The V gene lost 2 bases and the J gene lost 5 bases, with 12 bases spanning the gap. CDR1 is MNHEY, CDR2 SVGAGI, per germline. This CDR3 has 15 residues. The CDR3 DNA is TGTGCCAGCAGTTACGGGTGGGGTAGGACCGGGGAGCTGTTTTTT. Translating it yields CASSYGWGRTGELFF.

In the case of this clone: A clone one base away is much larger, so this may be a read error. The chain carries TRBV28 and TRBJ1-2, with 7 nucleotides matching TRBD1. CDR1 is MDHEN, CDR2 SYDVKM, per germline. Germline trimming cut 5 bases from V and 9 bases from J; bases unmatched to any gene: 12. This CDR3 is 14 amino acids long. CDR3 residues: CASSLSNRGCRYTF. DNA of the CDR3: TGTGCCAGCAGTCTCTCTAACAGGGGATGCCGCTACACCTTC.

V usage is TRBV28 and J usage is TRBJ1-3, with D possibly matching TRBD1 (6 bases). The CDR3 runs 13 residues. V was shortened by 2 bases and J by 5 bases, with 7 bases between the two germline ends. Germline V CDR1 and CDR2: MDHEN, SYDVKM. The CDR3 loop is CASSLTGRNTIYF. The DNA for the CDR3 is TGTGCCAGCAGTTTAACAGGGCGAAACACCATATATTTT.

The J gene is TRBJ1-4, the V gene TRBV6-6; a weak D match, TRBD1 (6 bases). From germline, CDR1 is MNHNY and CDR2 SVGAGI (reference sequence). The CDR3 totals 15 residues. Trimming removed 6 bases from V and 0 bases from J, with 11 bases in between. The CDR3 bases are TGTGCCAGCAGGACGACAGGCTCAACTAATGAAAAACTGTTTTTT. As protein: CASRTTGSTNEKLFF.